This note documents a single T cell receptor (beta chain) sequence. Here immunoSEQ multiplex PCR was the method, and the copy in TCRdb shows in-frame clones only, minus some. This sample has hundreds of thousands of clones, with 75% to 85% found just once. The data were obtained in a study of blood T cell repertoires in COVID-19. On the study more broadly: Researchers got acute and convalescent COVID-19 samples from the United States, Italy and Spain.

The CDR3 covers 13 residues. Germline CDR1 and CDR2: LNHDA and SQIVND (reference sequence). V was trimmed by 3 bases and J by 0 bases, leaving 6 bases between them. The chain carries TRBV19 and TRBJ2-7; D not certain. The sample taken for sequencing was peripheral blood. The sequence was obtained from a woman aged 55-69 years with active or convalescent COVID-19. The CDR3 region is CASSMETSYEQYF. For the CDR3, the DNA is TGTGCCAGTAGTATGGAGACCTCCTACGAGCAGTACTTC.